The 17 T cell receptor beta chains presented below share a single source sample, sequenced in a study of Graves' ophthalmopathy and Graves' hyperthyroidism (dated 2018 in TCRdb). Reads for this sample came from an Illumina HiSeq 2000. TCR beta CDR3 regions were amplified from RNA transcripts for repertoire sequencing. The first round was an RT-PCR using HTBI primers with the Qiagen OneStep RT-PCR kit, and this first round was followed by a second-round multiplex PCR, then size selection and purification. TCRdb passed the public sequencing reads through fastp at Q25 and MiXCR, retaining productive beta sequences. Rows are unified per CDR3 protein, each entry keeping the most common DNA and genes. The sample contains around 590,000 distinct CDR3 sequences, about 40% of them found a single time. Of the sample, roughly 4.5% is held by the ten largest clones. The specimen sequenced was peripheral blood or thyroid tissue (not recorded which). The receptors derive from an adult man with Graves' hyperthyroidism.

This clonotype appeared many times. The genes are TRBV29-1 and TRBJ1-1, with a weak D call TRBD1 (6 bases). This CDR3 contains 13 residues. Trimming took off 4 bases at V and 7 bases at J, with 16 bases between the two ends. Germline CDR1 SQVTM, CDR2 ANQGSEA. The DNA of the CDR3 is TGCAGCGTTGTCGGGGGCGCGGAGGATGAAGCTTTCTTT. Its protein product is CSVVGGAEDEAFF.

The chain carries TRBV25-1 and TRBJ1-5, with 8 bases lining up with TRBD1. Looked up from germline, CDR1 is MGHDK and CDR2 is SYGVNS. The V and J ends lost 10 bases and 5 bases, in that order; junction bases with no gene match: 7. CDR3 length: 13 amino acids. The CDR3 region has the DNA TGTGCCATAGAGACAGGGGAGGATCAGCCCCAGCATTTT. Translated, it gives CAIETGEDQPQHF. Complete variable domain (other parts from reference TRBV25-1 and TRBJ1-5): EADIYQTPRYLVIGTGKKITLECSQTMGHDKMYWYQQDPGMELHLIHYSYGVNSTEKGDLSSESTVSRIRTEHFPLTLESARPSHTSQYLCAIETGEDQPQHFGDGTRLSIL.

A few counts support this clonotype. This chain joins TRBV2 and TRBJ1-1, with TRBD1 identical over 8 bases. Unmatched junction bases numbered 19, after V lost 6 bases and J lost 4 bases. The length of the CDR3 is 18 residues. Germline lookup yields CDR1 SNHLY and CDR2 FYNNEI. CDR3 loop: CASRRGEGGQALSTEAFF. CDR3 coding DNA: TGTGCCAGCAGGAGGGGCGAAGGGGGACAGGCGTTGAGCACTGAAGCTTTCTTT.

The count of this clonotype is one. The junction and the germline gene differ at one end; a read error may be behind it. The chain is built from TRBV7-9 and TRBJ1-1, with TRBD1 matching 8 bases. The CDR3 runs to 12 residues. CDR1 SEHNR and CDR2 FQNEAQ come from the germline V gene (reference sequence). The CDR3 spells CASGQGSTEAFF. CDR3 nucleotide sequence: TGCGCCAGCGGACAGGGAAGCACTGAAGCTTTCTTT. Full variable domain (missing parts from reference TRBV7-9 and TRBJ1-1): DTGVSQNPRHKITKRGQNVTFRCDPISEHNRLYWYRQTLGQGPEFLTYFQNEAQLEKSRLLSDRFSAERPKGSFSTLEIQRTEQGDSAMYLCASGQGSTEAFFGQGTRLTVV.

Remarks on this clonotype: This CDR3 fails to terminate in the conserved phenylalanine or tryptophan, so it likely reflects a read error. This sequence joins TRBV2 and TRBJ2-7; D not certain. V was clipped by 3 bases and J by 1 base, with 10 bases between them. This CDR3 comprises 14 residues. Germline V gene sequence: CDR1 SNHLY, CDR2 FYNNEI. The CDR3: CASSELTTSYEQYL. CDR3 nucleotides: TGTGCCAGCAGTGAGTTGACAACGTCCTACGAGCAGTACCTC.

In this sample, this clonotype turned up many times. The chain employs TRBV13 and TRBJ2-5; no reliable D call. This CDR3 has 14 residues. Germline CDR1 is PRHDT and CDR2 is FYEKMQ (reference sequence). Trimming removed 3 bases from V and 2 bases from J, with 10 bases in between. Here the CDR3 DNA reads TGTGCCAGCAGCTTTCCCCCCCCACAAGAGACCCAGTACTTC. Its protein product is CASSFPPPQETQYF.

In its sample, this clonotype was seen many times. The chain is built from TRBV28 and TRBJ2-5; D gene unclear. V was cut by 6 bases and J by 4 bases, with 9 bases left in between. The CDR3 is 12 amino acids. Per the germline V gene, CDR1 is MDHEN and CDR2 is SYDVKM. The CDR3 DNA is TGTGCCAGCAGACCTGGAACAGAGACCCAGTACTTC. Its protein product is CASRPGTETQYF. The variable domain in full, completed from reference TRBV28 and TRBJ2-5, reads DVKVTQSSRYLVKRTGEKVFLECVQDMDHENMFWYRQDPGLGLRLIYFSYDVKMKEKGDIPEGYSVSREKKERFSLILESASTNQTSMYLCASRPGTETQYFGPGTRLLVL.

This clonotype was picked up many times. The chain is built from TRBV6-6 and TRBJ1-1; D unresolved. The ends were cut back, 2 bases at V and 5 bases at J, with 6 bases in the middle. Germline V gives CDR1 MNHNY, CDR2 SVGAGI (reference sequence). CDR3 length: 12 residues. CDR3 sequence: CASSYRRTEAFF. CDR3 sequence (DNA): TGTGCCAGCAGTTACAGGCGGACTGAAGCTTTCTTT.

This clonotype was counted ten times or more. This rearrangement joins TRBV6-5 to TRBJ1-1, with D unresolved. The CDR3 is 12 amino acids. With 7 bases removed from V and 3 bases from J, the gap between germline ends came to 9 bases. Germline V gene sequence: CDR1 MNHEY, CDR2 SVGAGI. Written as DNA, the CDR3 is TGTGCCAGCAATTCGGCGGACACTGAAGCTTTCTTT. Encoded protein: CASNSADTEAFF.

The rearrangement uses TRBV4-2 and TRBJ1-2; D is uncertain. V was trimmed by 0 bases and J by 3 bases, leaving 11 bases between them. This CDR3 has 15 residues. The V gene's germline CDR1 is LGHNA and CDR2 YNFKEQ. This CDR3 reads CASSQDLGSYYGYTF. The DNA of the CDR3 is TGTGCCAGCAGCCAAGATCTCGGCAGTTACTATGGCTACACCTTC.

This clonotype was seen many times. This chain joins TRBV24-1 and TRBJ1-4, with a possible D match to TRBD1 (5 bases). Trimming removed 2 bases from V and 7 bases from J, with 16 bases in between. This CDR3 spans 16 amino acids. Germline values: CDR1 KGHDR, CDR2 SFDVKD. The CDR3: CATSDSTPGSAEKLFF. In DNA, the CDR3 is TGTGCCACCAGTGATTCCACCCCAGGGAGTGCTGAAAAACTGTTTTTT.

This clonotype showed up many times. CDR3: CASSTQGQGGYEQYF. As DNA, the CDR3 is TGTGCCAGCAGTACACAAGGACAGGGTGGTTACGAGCAGTACTTC. The V and J genes are TRBV12-3 or TRBV12-4 and TRBJ2-7; 8 bases line up with TRBD1. The CDR3 is made up of 15 amino acids. Trimming cost V 5 bases and J 4 bases; bases outside gene matches: 10.

The rearrangement uses TRBV10-2 and TRBJ2-7; D is uncertain. The CDR3 sequence is 11 residues long. Trimming took 8 bases from V and 2 from J, leaving 7 bases between them. In germline, CDR1 is WSHSY, CDR2 SAAADI. The chain's CDR3 is CASALTYEQYF. As DNA, the CDR3 is TGCGCCAGCGCCCTAACCTACGAGCAGTACTTC.

In this sample, this clonotype turned up many times. The chain carries TRBV20-1 and TRBJ2-5, with no clear D. The CDR3 sequence is 14 residues long. CDR1 and CDR2 from the germline V gene are DFQATT and SNEGSKA (reference sequence). Trimming took off 4 bases at V and 3 bases at J, with 15 bases between the two ends. Here the CDR3 DNA reads TGCAGTGCTACTATGCTGCGTGGAGAAGAGACCCAGTACTTC. Translating gives CSATMLRGEETQYF.

The chain couples TRBV6-6 to TRBJ1-2; D is undetermined. V was pared by 5 bases and J by 6 bases, with 22 bases between. The CDR3 spans 16 residues. Germline assignment: CDR1 MNHNY and CDR2 SVGAGI (reference sequence). CDR3 DNA sequence: TGTGCCAGCAGTGAAGCGCCGGGGAGGCCCGCGGATGGCTACACCTTC. Encoded protein: CASSEAPGRPADGYTF.

The sample holds many counts of this clonotype. The chain combines TRBV9 with TRBJ1-2; D possibly corresponds to TRBD1 (6 bases). The CDR3 covers 13 residues. Germline V gene sequence: CDR1 SGDLS, CDR2 YYNGEE. V shed 3 bases and J shed 6 bases, with 12 bases lying between them. The DNA of the CDR3 is TGTGCCAGCAGCGGATTGGCAGGGGATGGCTACACCTTC. This encodes CASSGLAGDGYTF.

This rearrangement joins TRBV25-1 to TRBJ2-7; TRBD2 matches 10 bases. Germline values: CDR1 MGHDK, CDR2 SYGVNS. The J segment lost 0 bases and the V segment lost 5 bases, leaving 1 base of the junction unmatched. The CDR3 is 14 amino acids. The CDR3 nucleotides read TGTGCCAGCAGTATAGCGGGGGGCTCCTACGAGCAGTACTTC. Translated: CASSIAGGSYEQYF.